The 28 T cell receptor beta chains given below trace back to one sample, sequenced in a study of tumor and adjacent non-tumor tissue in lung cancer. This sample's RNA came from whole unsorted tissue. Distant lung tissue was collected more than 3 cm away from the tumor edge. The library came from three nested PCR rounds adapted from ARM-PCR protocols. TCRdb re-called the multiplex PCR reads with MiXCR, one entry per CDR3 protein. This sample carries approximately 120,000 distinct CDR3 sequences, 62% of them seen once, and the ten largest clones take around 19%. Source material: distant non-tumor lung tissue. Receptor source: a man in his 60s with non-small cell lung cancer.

DNA for the CDR3: TGCAGCGTTTTTTTGACCAGCGGGAGGGCTGGGGCCAACGTCCTGACTTTC. Translation: CSVFLTSGRAGANVLTF. V usage is TRBV29-1 and J usage is TRBJ2-6; 10 positions agree with TRBD2. Trimming removed 5 bases from V and 2 bases from J; junction bases left unmatched: 9. The CDR3 totals 17 residues. Germline V gene lookup returns CDR1 SQVTM and CDR2 ANQGSEA.

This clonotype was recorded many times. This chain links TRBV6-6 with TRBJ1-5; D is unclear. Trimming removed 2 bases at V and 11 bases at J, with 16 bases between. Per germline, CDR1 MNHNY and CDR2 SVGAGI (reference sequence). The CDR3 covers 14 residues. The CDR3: CASSYGQILTTQHF. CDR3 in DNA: TGTGCCAGCAGTTACGGGCAGATTTTGACAACCCAGCATTTT.

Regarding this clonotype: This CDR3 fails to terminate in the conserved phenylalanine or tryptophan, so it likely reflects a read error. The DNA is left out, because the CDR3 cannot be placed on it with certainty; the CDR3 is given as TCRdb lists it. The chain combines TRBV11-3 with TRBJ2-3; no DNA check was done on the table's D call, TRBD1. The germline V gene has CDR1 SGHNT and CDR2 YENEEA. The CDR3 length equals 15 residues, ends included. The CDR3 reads CASSRITRATDTHYL.

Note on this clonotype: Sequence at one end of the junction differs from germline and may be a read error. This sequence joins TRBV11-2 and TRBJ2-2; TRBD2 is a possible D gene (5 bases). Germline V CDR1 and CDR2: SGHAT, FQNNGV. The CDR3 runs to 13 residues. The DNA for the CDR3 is TGTGCCAACAGCTTAGAAGACACCGGGGAGCTGCTTTTT. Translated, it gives CANSLEDTGELLF.

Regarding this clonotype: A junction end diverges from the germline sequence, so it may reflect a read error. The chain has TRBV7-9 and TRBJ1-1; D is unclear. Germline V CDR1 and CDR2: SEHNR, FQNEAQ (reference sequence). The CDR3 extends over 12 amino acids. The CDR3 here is CVSSINREEAFF. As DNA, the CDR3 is TGTGTCAGCAGCATTAACCGGGAAGAAGCTTTCTTT.

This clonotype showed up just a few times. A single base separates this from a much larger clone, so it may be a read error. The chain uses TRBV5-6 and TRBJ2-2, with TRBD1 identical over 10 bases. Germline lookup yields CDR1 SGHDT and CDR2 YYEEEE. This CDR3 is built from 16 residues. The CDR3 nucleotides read TGTGCCAGCAGCTTTCCGGGACAGGGGATGACCGGGGGGCTGTTTTTT. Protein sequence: CASSFPGQGMTGGLFF.

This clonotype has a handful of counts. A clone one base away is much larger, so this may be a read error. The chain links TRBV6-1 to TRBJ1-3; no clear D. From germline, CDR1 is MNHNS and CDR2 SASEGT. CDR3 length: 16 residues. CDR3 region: CANSEGKGSFGNTIYF. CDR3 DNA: TGTGCCAACAGTGAAGGGAAGGGATCGTTTGGAAACACCATATATTTT.

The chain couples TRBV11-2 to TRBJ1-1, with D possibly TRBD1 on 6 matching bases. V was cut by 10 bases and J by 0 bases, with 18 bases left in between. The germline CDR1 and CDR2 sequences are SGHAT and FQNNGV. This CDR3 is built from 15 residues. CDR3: CAILVGGGMNTEAFF. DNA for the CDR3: TGTGCCATCTTAGTAGGGGGGGGCATGAACACTGAAGCTTTCTTT.

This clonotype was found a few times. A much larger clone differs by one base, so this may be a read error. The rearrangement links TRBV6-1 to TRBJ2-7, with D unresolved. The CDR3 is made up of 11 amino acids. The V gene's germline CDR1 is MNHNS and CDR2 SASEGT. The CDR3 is CANSEYYEQYF. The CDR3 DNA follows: TGTGCCAACAGTGAGTACTACGAGCAGTACTTC.

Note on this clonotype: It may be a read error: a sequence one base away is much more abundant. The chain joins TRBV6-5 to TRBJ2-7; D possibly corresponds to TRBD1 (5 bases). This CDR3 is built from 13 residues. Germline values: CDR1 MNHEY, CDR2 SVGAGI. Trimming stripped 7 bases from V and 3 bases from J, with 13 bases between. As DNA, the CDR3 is TGTGCCAGCAAGTCGACAGTCCGCTACGAGCAGTACTTC. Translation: CASKSTVRYEQYF.

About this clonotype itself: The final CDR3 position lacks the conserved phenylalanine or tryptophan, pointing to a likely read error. CDR3 sequence (DNA): TGTGCCTGGAGTCCTAGGGGGCGCGGGACCACCGGGGAGCTGTTTCTT. Its translation is CAWSPRGRGTTGELFL. V and J are TRBV30 and TRBJ2-2; D might be TRBD1 (7 bases). CDR1 is GTSNPN, CDR2 SVGIG, per germline (reference sequence). The length of the CDR3 is 16 residues. Trimming stripped 2 bases from V and 4 bases from J, with 17 bases between.

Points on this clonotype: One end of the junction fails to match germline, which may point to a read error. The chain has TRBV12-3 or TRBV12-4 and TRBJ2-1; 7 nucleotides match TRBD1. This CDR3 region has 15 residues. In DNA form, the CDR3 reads TGTGCCAGCAGATGGAGGACAGGAGGTTACAATGAGCTGTTCTTC. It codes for CASRWRTGGYNELFF.

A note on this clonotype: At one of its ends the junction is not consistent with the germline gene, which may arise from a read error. CDR3 DNA sequence: TGCGCCAGTCGACTAATGGGGGCCACAGATGCGCAGTATTTT. Its protein product is CASRLMGATDAQYF. The chain is built from TRBV10-2 and TRBJ2-3; D may be TRBD1 (6 bases). This CDR3 has 14 amino acids. Germline V CDR1 and CDR2: WSHSY, SAAADI.

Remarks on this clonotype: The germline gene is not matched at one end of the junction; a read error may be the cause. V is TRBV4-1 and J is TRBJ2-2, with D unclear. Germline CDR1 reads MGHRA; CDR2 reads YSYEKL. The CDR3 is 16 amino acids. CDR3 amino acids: CASIQEQEPAAGELFF. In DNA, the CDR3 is TGCGCCAGCATCCAAGAGCAAGAACCCGCCGCCGGGGAGCTGTTTTTT.

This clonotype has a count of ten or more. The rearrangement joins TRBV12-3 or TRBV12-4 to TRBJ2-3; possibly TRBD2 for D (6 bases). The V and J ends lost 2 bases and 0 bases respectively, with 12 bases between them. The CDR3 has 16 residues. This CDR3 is CASSLRLAASTDTQYF. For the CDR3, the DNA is TGTGCCAGCAGTTTACGATTAGCGGCTAGCACAGATACGCAGTATTTT.

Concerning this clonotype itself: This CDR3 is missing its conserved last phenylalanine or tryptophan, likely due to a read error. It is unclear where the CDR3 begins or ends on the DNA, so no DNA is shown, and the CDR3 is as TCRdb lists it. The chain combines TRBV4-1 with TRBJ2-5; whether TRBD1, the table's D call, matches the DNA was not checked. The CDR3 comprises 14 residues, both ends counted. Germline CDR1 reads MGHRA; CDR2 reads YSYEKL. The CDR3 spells CASSRDDREETQYV.

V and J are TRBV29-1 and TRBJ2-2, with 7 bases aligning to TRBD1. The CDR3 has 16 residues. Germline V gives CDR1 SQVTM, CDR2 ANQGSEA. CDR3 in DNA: TGCAACGCCAGATCTGGTAGGGGGCTAAGCACCGGGGAGCTGTTTTTT. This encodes CNARSGRGLSTGELFF.

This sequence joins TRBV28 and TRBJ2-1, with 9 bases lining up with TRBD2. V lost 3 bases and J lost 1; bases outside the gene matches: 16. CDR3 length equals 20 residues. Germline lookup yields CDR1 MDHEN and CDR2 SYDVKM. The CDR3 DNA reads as TGTGCCAGCAGTTTTACTGGAAGACTAGCGGATATATCTTCCTACAATGAGCAGTTCTTC. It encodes CASSFTGRLADISSYNEQFF.

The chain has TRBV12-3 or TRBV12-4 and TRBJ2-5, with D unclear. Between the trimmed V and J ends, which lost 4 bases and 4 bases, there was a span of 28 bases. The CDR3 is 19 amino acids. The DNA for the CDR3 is TGTGCCAGCAGTTCAAAACGTAGAGTTGGGGTTTTGTACCGAGAGACCCAGTACTTC. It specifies CASSSKRRVGVLYRETQYF.

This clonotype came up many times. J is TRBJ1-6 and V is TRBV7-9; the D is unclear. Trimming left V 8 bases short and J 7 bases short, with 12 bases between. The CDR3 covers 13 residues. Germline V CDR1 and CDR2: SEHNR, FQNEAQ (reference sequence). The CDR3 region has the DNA TGTGCCAGCTCGGGCACACCAAATTCACCCCTCCACTTT. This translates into CASSGTPNSPLHF.

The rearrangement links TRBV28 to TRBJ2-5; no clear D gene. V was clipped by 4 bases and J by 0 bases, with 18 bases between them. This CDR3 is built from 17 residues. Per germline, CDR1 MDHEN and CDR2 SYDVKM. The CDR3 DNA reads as TGTGCCAGCAGTTCCCAAGTGCGAAGGTTGTACCAAGAGACCCAGTACTTC. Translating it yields CASSSQVRRLYQETQYF.

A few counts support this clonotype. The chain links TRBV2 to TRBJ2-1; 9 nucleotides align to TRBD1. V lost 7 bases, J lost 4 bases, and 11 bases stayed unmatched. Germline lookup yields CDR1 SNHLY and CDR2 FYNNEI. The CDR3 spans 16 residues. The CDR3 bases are TGTGCCAGCACCGCCCTAGAACAGGGGGCTTACAATGAGCAGTTCTTC. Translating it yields CASTALEQGAYNEQFF. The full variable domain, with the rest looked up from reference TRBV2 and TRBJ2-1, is EPEVTQTPSHQVTQMGQEVILRCVPISNHLYFYWYRQILGQKVEFLVSFYNNEISEKSEIFDDQFSVERPDGSNFTLKIRSTKLEDSAMYFCASTALEQGAYNEQFFGPGTRLTVL.

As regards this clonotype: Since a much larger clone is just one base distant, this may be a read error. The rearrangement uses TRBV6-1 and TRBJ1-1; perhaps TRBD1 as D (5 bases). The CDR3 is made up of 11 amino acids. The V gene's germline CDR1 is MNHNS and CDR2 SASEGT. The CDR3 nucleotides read TGTGTCAGCAGTGAATCGGGGCGCGCTTTCTTT. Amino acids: CVSSESGRAFF.

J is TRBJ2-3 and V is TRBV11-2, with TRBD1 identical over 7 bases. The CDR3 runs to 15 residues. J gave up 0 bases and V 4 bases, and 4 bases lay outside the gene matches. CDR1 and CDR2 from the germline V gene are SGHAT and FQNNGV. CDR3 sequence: CASSSQGVSTDTQYF. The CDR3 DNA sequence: TGTGCCAGCAGCTCCCAGGGGGTGAGCACAGATACGCAGTATTTT.

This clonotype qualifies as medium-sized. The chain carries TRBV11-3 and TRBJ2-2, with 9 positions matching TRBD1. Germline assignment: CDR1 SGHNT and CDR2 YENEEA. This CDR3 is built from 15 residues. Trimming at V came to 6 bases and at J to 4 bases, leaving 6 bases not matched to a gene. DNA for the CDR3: TGTGCCAGCAGTCGGACAGGGGTGGCCACCGGGGAGCTGTTTTTT. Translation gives CASSRTGVATGELFF. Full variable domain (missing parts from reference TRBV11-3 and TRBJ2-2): EAGVVQSPRYKIIEKKQPVAFWCNPISGHNTLYWYLQNLGQGPELLIRYENEEAVDDSQLPKDRFSAERLKGVDSTLKIQPAELGDSAVYLCASSRTGVATGELFFGEGSRLTVL.

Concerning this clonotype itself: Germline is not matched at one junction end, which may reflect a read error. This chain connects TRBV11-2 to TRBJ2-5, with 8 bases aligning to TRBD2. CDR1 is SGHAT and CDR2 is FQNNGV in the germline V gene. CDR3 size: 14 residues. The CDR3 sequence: CASSKREFKETQYF. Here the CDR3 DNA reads TGTGCCAGCAGTAAGCGGGAGTTTAAAGAGACTCAGTACTTC.

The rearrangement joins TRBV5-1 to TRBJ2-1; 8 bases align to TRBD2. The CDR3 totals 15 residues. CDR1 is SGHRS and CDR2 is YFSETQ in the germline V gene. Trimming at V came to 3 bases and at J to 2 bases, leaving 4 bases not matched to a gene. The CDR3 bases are TGCGCCAGCAGCTCCAGCGGGAGTCCCTACAATGAGCAGTTCTTC. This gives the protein CASSSSGSPYNEQFF.

In nucleotides, the CDR3 is TGCAGCGTTGCCGCGGGAGGAGCTGTAAAACTGTTTTTT. Amino acids: CSVAAGGAVKLFF. This chain connects TRBV29-1 to TRBJ1-4; the D is unclear. The V end was cut by 4 bases, the J end by 10 bases, with 16 bases between. This CDR3 has 13 amino acids. Germline CDR1 is SQVTM and CDR2 is ANQGSEA.